One T cell receptor (beta chain) is described in this entry. Its antigen remains unidentified. These data come from a study of tumor and adjacent non-tumor tissue in lung cancer. Overall study: Each sample yielded roughly 4.2 million productive TCRbeta reads on average.

The template was RNA from unsorted bulk tissue. The library came from three nested PCR rounds adapted from ARM-PCR protocols. TCRdb re-analysed the multiplex PCR reads in MiXCR, keeping a single row per CDR3 protein. Of about 120,000 distinct CDR3 sequences in the sample, 66% were seen once. Overall study findings and caveats: Tumor tissue had significantly higher TCR diversity than normal lung. Patients with more diverse tumor TCRs had worse survival. In normal lung, the top 100 clones were significantly more dominant than in tumor.

The CDR3 has 13 amino acids. V was trimmed by 2 bases and J by 10 bases, leaving 15 bases between them. Germline V gives CDR1 MNHEY, CDR2 SVGEGT. Sequencing used lung tumor tissue. The chain combines TRBV6-2 or TRBV6-3 with TRBJ2-7; D unclear. This clonotype originated in a man younger than 40 with non-small cell lung cancer. The CDR3 DNA reads TGTGCCAGCAGTTACGAAGGGCCCTACGGCCAGTACTTC. Encoded protein: CASSYEGPYGQYF.